Listed below are T cell receptor beta chains from one sample, sequenced in a study of T cell responses to AZD1222 COVID-19 vaccine. Sequencing used immunoSEQ multiplex PCR; TCRdb keeps in-frame clones, though not all of them. In the table there are about 100,000 clones, around 90% of which are singletons. Sample: peripheral blood, taken on day 0 of AZD1222 vaccination. The receptors originated from an adult in good health. The conserved cysteine and the conserved F or W are not part of the CDR3 here. The order of the fields is D gene, V gene, CDR3 protein. D genes are given only for firm matches.

>.|TRBV19
ASSIGGGETQY
>TRBD1|TRBV27
ASSSGQGIGELF
>.|TRBV29-1
SVAPFRVQDEQF
>.|TRBV6-5
ASTRDLVTDTQY
>.|TRBV9
ASGDSRTNTEAF
>.|TRBV27
ASSLILGERIEQY
>.|TRBV28
ASRPLGTKNTGELF
>TRBD1|TRBV4-1
ASSQATGDTEAF
>TRBD1|TRBV9
ASSASLRQGDHSSSGNTIY
>TRBD1|TRBV10-2
ASSEGTGGNEQY
>.|TRBV11-2
ASSLDNEQF
>.|TRBV7-9
ASSPPGEGSPLH
>TRBD1|TRBV27
ASSRGDRGLYEQY
>.|TRBV28
ASSLYRATGELF
>TRBD1|TRBV7-9
ASSLVGQGNQPQH
>TRBD1|TRBV18
ASSPLGTGGSSPLH
>TRBD1|TRBV5-6
ASSFGTGNYEQY
>.|TRBV7-9
ASSSTMGEQGNQPQH
>.|TRBV5-1
ASSPGATNEKLF
>TRBD1|TRBV5-1
ASSFLGQGRTEAF
>TRBD2|TRBV19
ASGGQLAGKY
>TRBD2|TRBV27
ASSLFHASGPSYEQY
>TRBD2|TRBV19
ASKRTSGYEQY
>TRBD2|TRBV19
ASSISPELAGKQF
>.|TRBV27
ASSKQQGGGHYGYT
>TRBD2|TRBV3-1/TRBV3-2
ASSPSTSTPTGELF
>.|TRBV10-3
AISDRGDEQY
>.|TRBV5-1
ASSLKDPSSEKLF
>.|TRBV28
ASTDGWSNTEAF
>TRBD1|TRBV6-1
ASSEQGGATEAF
>TRBD1|TRBV30
AWSRTGTLPQH
>TRBD1|TRBV27
ASSLSMSGGSEAF
>TRBD1|TRBV28
ASSWTGGKRNQPQH
>.|TRBV5-1
ASSLGPFGDTQY
>.|TRBV7-9
ASSLYTEGNTIY
>TRBD2|TRBV27
ASSSGLAGLPYNEQF
>.|TRBV3-1/TRBV3-2
ASSQDHRFRRYGYT
>.|TRBV21-1
ASSKAMGRVRQETQY
>.|TRBV2
ASSDAHKWNTEAF
>.|TRBV7-9
ASSQGGGPFSGNTIY
>.|TRBV5-1
ASSLRVPGELF
>TRBD1|TRBV11-1
ASSSGTDTEAF
>.|TRBV12-3/TRBV12-4
ASNRALNEKLF
>.|TRBV4-1
ASSRENGGYNEQF
>.|TRBV20-1
SAFFGGYT
>.|TRBV9
ASSVSRGGSSGNTIY
>.|TRBV28
ASSPERATQY
>.|TRBV2
ASSDKTATYEQY
>TRBD2|TRBV30
AWRDISGSKNEQF
>.|TRBV6-2/TRBV6-3
ASSHTRGSNTYNEQF
>.|TRBV15
ATSRDQVANSNQPQH
>.|TRBV3-1/TRBV3-2
ASSRGEGIRQPQH
>TRBD1|TRBV19
ASRTGTGGTDTQY